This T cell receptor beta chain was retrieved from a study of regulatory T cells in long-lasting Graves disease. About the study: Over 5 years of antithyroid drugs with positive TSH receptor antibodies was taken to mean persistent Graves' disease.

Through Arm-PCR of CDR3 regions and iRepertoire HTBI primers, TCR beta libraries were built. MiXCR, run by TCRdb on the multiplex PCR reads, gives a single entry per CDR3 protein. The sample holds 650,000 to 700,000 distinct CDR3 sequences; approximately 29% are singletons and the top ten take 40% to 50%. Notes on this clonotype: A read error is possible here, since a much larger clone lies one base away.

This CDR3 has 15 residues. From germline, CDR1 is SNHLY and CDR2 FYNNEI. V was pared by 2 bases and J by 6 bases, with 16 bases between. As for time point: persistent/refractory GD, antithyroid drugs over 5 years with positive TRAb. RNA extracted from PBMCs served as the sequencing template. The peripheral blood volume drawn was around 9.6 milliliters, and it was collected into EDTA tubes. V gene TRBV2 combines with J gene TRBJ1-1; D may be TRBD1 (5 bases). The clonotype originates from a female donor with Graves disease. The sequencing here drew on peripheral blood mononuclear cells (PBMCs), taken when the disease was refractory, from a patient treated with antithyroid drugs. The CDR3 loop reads CASSEPGGEVAEAFF. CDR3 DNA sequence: TGTGCCAGCAGTGAACCGGGAGGGGAGGTCGCTGAAGCTTTCTTT.